The 8 T cell receptor beta chains given below trace back to one sample, sequenced in a study of cytomegalovirus exposure and HLA in healthy donors. 13 Jbeta primers and 60 Vbeta primers were used for the PCR. Clones were read by immunoSEQ multiplex PCR, and TCRdb kept only the in-frame ones, dropping some. Of over 100,000 clones listed, 65% to 90% are singletons. The specimen was PBMCs. These receptors were taken from a woman under 40 in good health and CMV-seronegative.

The sample holds a few counts of this clone. The gene calls are TRBV27 and TRBJ1-5, with D unclear. Trimming left V 3 bases short and J 1 base short, with 13 bases between. The CDR3 sequence is 16 residues long. The germline gives CDR1 MNHEY, CDR2 SMNVEV (reference sequence). The CDR3 DNA reads TGTGCCAGCAGTTTGTTTTCAGGCACAAGCAATCAGCCCCAGCATTTT. This encodes CASSLFSGTSNQPQHF.

The chain is built from TRBV4-3 and TRBJ2-5; the D is unclear. From germline, CDR1 is LGHNA and CDR2 YSLEER. The V gene lost 0 bases and the J gene lost 1 base, with 12 bases spanning the gap. The CDR3 is 16 residues long. CDR3 sequence reads: CASSQDTENRQETQYF. CDR3 bases: TGCGCCAGCAGCCAAGATACCGAGAACCGCCAAGAGACCCAGTACTTC.

This chain joins TRBV21-1 and TRBJ2-7; the D segment call TRBD1 is taken from the table without a DNA check. TRBV21-1 is a pseudogene. The CDR3 is made up of 18 amino acids. The CDR3 loop is CASGRGFWGRSESYEQYF. Written as DNA, the CDR3 is TGTGCCAGCGGGCGAGGTTTCTGGGGGCGGTCGGAGTCCTACGAGCAGTACTTC.

The gene calls are TRBV6-1 and TRBJ2-1; D is unresolved. This CDR3 comprises 15 residues. Germline V CDR1 and CDR2: MNHNS, SASEGT. Deletions cut 4 bases from V and 7 bases from J, with 17 bases between. The chain's CDR3 is CASSALERELNEQFF. In DNA form, the CDR3 reads TGTGCCAGCAGTGCCCTCGAGCGTGAATTAAATGAGCAGTTCTTC.

V and J are TRBV7-6 and TRBJ2-2; 8 bases are a match to TRBD1. This CDR3 spans 17 amino acids. Germline-derived CDR1 and CDR2 are SGHVS and FNYEAQ. Losses at the gene ends were 5 bases for V and 6 bases for J; bases not matched to a gene: 14. The CDR3 DNA is TGTGCCAGCAGCCAGGGCCTGGACAGGGACTCCGCCGGGGAGCTGTTTTTT. The encoded protein is CASSQGLDRDSAGELFF. Supplemented by reference TRBV7-6 and TRBJ2-2, the full variable domain reads GAGVSQSPRYKVTKRGQDVALRCDPISGHVSLYWYRQALGQGPEFLTYFNYEAQQDKSGLPNDRFSAERPEGSISTLTIQRTEQRDSAMYRCASSQGLDRDSAGELFFGEGSRLTVL.

The chain employs TRBV5-4 and TRBJ2-3, with 8 bases that match TRBD1. CDR1 is SGHNT, CDR2 YYREEE, per germline (reference sequence). The CDR3 covers 13 residues. The V and J ends lost 7 bases and 4 bases, in that order; junction bases with no gene match: 5. The CDR3 region has the DNA TGTGCCAGCCAAACAGGGGGTGCAGATACGCAGTATTTT. Amino acids: CASQTGGADTQYF.

The rearrangement links TRBV7-2 to TRBJ2-7; 11 bases fit TRBD2. The CDR3 extends over 15 amino acids. Trimming at V came to 1 base and at J to 3 bases, leaving 2 bases not matched to a gene. Germline V gene sequence: CDR1 SGHTA, CDR2 FQGNSA. The CDR3 sequence: CASSLEGTSGYEQYF. The CDR3 nucleotides are TGTGCCAGCAGCTTAGAGGGGACTAGCGGCTACGAGCAGTACTTC. The full variable domain, completed using reference TRBV7-2 and TRBJ2-7, is GAGVSQSPSNKVTEKGKDVELRCDPISGHTALYWYRQSLGQGLEFLIYFQGNSAPDKSGLPSDRFSAERTGGSVSTLTIQRTQQEDSAVYLCASSLEGTSGYEQYFGPGTRLTVT.

The genes are TRBV5-1 and TRBJ2-2; 16 nucleotides agree with TRBD2. Germline trimming cut 4 bases from V and 6 bases from J; bases unmatched to any gene: 3. The CDR3 runs to 16 residues. CDR1 is SGHRS, CDR2 YFSETQ, per germline. This CDR3 reads CASSGTSGRAAGELFF. The DNA of the CDR3 is TGCGCCAGCAGCGGGACTAGCGGGAGGGCCGCCGGGGAGCTGTTTTTT.